Described below is a single T cell receptor beta chain sequence and its context. The antigen is not known. Amplified regions were TCR beta CDR3 sequences from RNA transcripts. Researchers ran a first-round RT-PCR on the TCR CDR3 using the HTBI primer set. TCRdb re-analysed the multiplex PCR reads in MiXCR, keeping a single row per CDR3 protein. The sample carries a few hundred thousand distinct CDR3 sequences, roughly 20% recorded once. Trimming took 6 bases from V and 4 from J, leaving 12 bases between them. The CDR3 totals 13 residues. Per germline, CDR1 MNHNS and CDR2 SASEGT. This sample was taken from a study of T cells in Graves' hyperthyroidism and ophthalmopathy. Study-level points and caveats: Ophthalmopathy stood apart from stable hyperthyroidism in a 13 V-J model.

The sequence was obtained from a woman in her 40s with Graves' ophthalmopathy. This chain joins TRBV6-1 and TRBJ2-5; TRBD1 or TRBD2 may be the D gene (6 bases each). The sequenced sample was blood. This CDR3 reads CASRGGWGETQYF. The CDR3 DNA follows: TGTGCCAGCAGGGGGGGCTGGGGAGAGACCCAGTACTTC.